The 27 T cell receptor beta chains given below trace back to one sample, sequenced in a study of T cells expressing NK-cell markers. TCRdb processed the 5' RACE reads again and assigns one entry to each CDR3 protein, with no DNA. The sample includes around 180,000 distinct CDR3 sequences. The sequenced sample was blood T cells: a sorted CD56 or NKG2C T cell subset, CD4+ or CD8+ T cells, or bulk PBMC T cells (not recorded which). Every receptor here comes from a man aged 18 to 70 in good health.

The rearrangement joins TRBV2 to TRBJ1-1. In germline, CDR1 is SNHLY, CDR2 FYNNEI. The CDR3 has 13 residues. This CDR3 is CASAAAWNTEAFF.

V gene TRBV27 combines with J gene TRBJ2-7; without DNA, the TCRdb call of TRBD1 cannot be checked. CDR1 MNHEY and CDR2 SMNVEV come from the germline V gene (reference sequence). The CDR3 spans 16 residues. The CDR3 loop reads CASSLGGTGGTYEQYF.

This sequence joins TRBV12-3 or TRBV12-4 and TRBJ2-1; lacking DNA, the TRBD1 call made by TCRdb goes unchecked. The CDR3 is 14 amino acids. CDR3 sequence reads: CASTFGGAVNEQFF.

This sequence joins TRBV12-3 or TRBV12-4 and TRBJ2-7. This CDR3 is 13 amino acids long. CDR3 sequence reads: CASSSGLTYEQYF.

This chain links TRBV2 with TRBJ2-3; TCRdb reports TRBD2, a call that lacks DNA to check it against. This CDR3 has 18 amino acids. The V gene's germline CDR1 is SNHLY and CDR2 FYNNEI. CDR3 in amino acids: CASSEGLAGVPSTDTQYF.

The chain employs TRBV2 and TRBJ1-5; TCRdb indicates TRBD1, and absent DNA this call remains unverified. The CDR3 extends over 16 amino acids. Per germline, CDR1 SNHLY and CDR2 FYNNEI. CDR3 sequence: CASSEVGGVGNQPQHF.

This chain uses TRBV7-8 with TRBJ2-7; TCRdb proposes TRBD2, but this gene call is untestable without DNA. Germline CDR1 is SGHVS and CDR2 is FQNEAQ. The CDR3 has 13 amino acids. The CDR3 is CASKTSGHYEQYF.

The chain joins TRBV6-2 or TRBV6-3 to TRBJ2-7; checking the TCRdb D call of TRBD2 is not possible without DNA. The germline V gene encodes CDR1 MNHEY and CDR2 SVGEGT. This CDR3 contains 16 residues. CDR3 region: CASSYFREENSYEQYF.

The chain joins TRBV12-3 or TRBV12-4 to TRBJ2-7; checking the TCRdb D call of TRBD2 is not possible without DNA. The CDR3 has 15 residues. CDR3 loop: CASSLGFRGEYEQYF.

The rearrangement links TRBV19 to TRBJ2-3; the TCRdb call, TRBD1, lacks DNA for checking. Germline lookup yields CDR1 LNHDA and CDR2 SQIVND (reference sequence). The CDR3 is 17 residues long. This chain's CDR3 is CASSTSTGAYSTDTQYF.

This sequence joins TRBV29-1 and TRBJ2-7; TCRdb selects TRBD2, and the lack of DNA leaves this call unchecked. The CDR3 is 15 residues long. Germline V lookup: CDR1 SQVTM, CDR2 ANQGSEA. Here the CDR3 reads CSVEGWGTSEYEQYF.

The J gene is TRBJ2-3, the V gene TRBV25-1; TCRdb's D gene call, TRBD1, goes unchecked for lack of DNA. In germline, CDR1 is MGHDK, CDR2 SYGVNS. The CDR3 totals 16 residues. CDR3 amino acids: CASTPTRLDRLDTQYF.

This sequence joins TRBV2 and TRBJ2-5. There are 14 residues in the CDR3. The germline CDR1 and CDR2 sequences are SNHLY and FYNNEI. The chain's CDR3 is CASTIALSAETQYF.

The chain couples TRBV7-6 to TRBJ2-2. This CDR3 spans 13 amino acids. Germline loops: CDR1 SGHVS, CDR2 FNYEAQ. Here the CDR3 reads CASSLEVAGELFF.

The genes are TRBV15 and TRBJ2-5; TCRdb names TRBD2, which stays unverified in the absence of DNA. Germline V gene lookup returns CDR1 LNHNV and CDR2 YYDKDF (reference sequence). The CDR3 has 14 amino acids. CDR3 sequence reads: CATSRTPGLETQYF.

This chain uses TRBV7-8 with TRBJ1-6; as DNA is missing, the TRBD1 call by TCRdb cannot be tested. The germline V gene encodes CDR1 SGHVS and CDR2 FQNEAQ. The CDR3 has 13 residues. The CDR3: CASSTGTAGNSHF.

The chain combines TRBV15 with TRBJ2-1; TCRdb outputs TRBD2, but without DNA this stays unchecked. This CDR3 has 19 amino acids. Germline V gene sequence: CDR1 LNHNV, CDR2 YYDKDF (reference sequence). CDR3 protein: CATSRELAGSLGSYNEQFF. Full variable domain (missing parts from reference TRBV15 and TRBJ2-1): DAMVIQNPRYQVTQFGKPVTLSCSQTLNHNVMYWYQQKSSQAPKLLFHYYDKDFNNEADTPDNFQSRRPNTSFCFLDIRSPGLGDTAMYLCATSRELAGSLGSYNEQFFGPGTRLTVL.

CDR3 sequence: CASSGRESRYGYTF. This chain uses TRBV4-1 with TRBJ1-2. The CDR3 totals 14 residues. Germline V gene lookup returns CDR1 MGHRA and CDR2 YSYEKL.

The CDR3: CASSVLGGGSTDTQYF. The J gene is TRBJ2-3, the V gene TRBV9; TCRdb returns TRBD2, unconfirmable since there is no DNA. Germline V gene sequence: CDR1 SGDLS, CDR2 YYNGEE. This CDR3 has 16 residues.

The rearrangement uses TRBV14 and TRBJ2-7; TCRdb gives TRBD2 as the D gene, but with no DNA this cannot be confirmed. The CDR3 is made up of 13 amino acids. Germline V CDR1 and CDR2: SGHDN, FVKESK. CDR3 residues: CASSLPSGVEQYF.

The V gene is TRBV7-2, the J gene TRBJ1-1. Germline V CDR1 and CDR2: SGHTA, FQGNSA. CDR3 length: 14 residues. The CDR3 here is CASSLVRGNTEAFF.

The CDR3 spells CASSSPKAGGMYEQYF. This sequence joins TRBV12-3 or TRBV12-4 and TRBJ2-7; TCRdb proposes TRBD2, but this gene call is untestable without DNA. The length of the CDR3 is 16 residues.

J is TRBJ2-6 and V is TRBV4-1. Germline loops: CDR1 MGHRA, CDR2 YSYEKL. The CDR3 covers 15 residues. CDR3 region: CASSQERSVANVLTF.

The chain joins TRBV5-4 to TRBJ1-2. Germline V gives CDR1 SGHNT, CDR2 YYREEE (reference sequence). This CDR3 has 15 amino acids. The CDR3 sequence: CASRRNSYEDYGYTF.

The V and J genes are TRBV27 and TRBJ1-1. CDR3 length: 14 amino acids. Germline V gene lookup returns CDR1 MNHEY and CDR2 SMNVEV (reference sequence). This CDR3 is CASADILGVTEAFF.

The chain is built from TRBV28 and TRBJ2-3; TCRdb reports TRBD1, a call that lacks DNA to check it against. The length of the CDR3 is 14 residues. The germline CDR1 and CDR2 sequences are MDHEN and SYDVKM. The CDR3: CASSFGTRGDTQYF. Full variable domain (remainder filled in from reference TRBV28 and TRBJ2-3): DVKVTQSSRYLVKRTGEKVFLECVQDMDHENMFWYRQDPGLGLRLIYFSYDVKMKEKGDIPEGYSVSREKKERFSLILESASTNQTSMYLCASSFGTRGDTQYFGPGTRLTVL.

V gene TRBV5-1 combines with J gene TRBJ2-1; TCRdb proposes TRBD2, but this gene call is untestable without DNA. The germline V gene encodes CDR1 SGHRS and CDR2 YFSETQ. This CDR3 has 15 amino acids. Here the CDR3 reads CASSLELAGYNEQFF.